This T cell receptor beta chain was identified during a study of CD8+CD57+ T cells in acquired aplastic anemia. Findings of the study overall: Researchers report that fewer than 35 CD8+ CDR3 sequences appeared in both patients and controls.

In this sample, this clonotype turned up many times. Antigen specificity is unknown. The study profiled TCR beta VDJ and CDR3 using genomic DNA as template. TCRdb used MiXCR to reprocess the reads, holding one entry per CDR3 protein. The table includes 100,000 to 130,000 distinct CDR3 sequences, about half detected once. CDR1 is MNHEY and CDR2 is SMNVEV in the germline V gene (reference sequence). V lost 6 bases, J lost 5 bases, and 6 bases stayed unmatched. The length of the CDR3 is 13 residues. Sequences were obtained from sorted CD4+, CD8+, or CD8+CD57+ T cells (not recorded which) from PBMCs. The TCR was taken from a human donor in good health, serving as a control. The rearrangement links TRBV27 to TRBJ2-5; TRBD2 aligns across 7 bases. CDR3 in amino acids: CASRQSGEETQYF. CDR3 in DNA: TGTGCCAGCAGGCAAAGCGGGGAGGAGACCCAGTACTTC.